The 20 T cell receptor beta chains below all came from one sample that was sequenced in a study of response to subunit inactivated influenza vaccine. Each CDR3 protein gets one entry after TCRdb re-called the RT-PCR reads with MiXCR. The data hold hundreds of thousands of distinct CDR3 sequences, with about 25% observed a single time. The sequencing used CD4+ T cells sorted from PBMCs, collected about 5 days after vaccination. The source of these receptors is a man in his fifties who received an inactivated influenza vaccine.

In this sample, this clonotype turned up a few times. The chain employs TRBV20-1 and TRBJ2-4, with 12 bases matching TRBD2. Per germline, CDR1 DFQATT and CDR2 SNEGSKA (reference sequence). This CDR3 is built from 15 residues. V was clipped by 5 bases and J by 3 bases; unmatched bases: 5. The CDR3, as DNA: TGCAGTGCTGGTCGACTAGCGGGAGTCAAAAACATTCAGTACTTC. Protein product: CSAGRLAGVKNIQYF.

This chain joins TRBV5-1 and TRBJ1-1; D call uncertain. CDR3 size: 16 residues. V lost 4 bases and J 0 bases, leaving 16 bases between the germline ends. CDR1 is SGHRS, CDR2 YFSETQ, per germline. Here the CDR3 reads CASSPSGRAMNTEAFF. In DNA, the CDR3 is TGCGCCAGCAGCCCCTCGGGCAGAGCGATGAACACTGAAGCTTTCTTT.

The CDR3 sequence is CASSLVQGKTYNEQFF. The CDR3 nucleotides are TGCGCCAGCAGCTTGGTGCAGGGTAAGACCTACAATGAGCAGTTCTTC. The genes are TRBV5-1 and TRBJ2-1, with D perhaps matching TRBD1 (5 bases). Trimming stripped 0 bases from V and 2 bases from J, with 12 bases between. This CDR3 is 16 amino acids long. CDR1 is SGHRS and CDR2 is YFSETQ in the germline V gene.

The CDR3 DNA reads TGTGCCATCAGTAGAGACAGGGCCGGGGAGCTGTTTTTT. This gives the protein CAISRDRAGELFF. The chain carries TRBV10-3 and TRBJ2-2, with TRBD1 matching over 7 bases. V lost 5 bases and J lost 6; bases outside the gene matches: 3. The germline gives CDR1 ENHRY, CDR2 SYGVKD. The CDR3 is made up of 13 amino acids.

CDR3 nucleotide sequence: TGTGCCAGCAGCTTATACGGACAGGGAGGCGAGCAGTACTTC. Translating gives CASSLYGQGGEQYF. This chain joins TRBV7-2 and TRBJ2-7; the match to TRBD1 covers 8 bases. The CDR3 is made up of 14 amino acids. Germline assignment: CDR1 SGHTA and CDR2 FQGNSA. V shed 2 bases and J 6 bases; nucleotides not matched to a gene: 6. The whole variable domain, filled in from reference TRBV7-2 and TRBJ2-7, reads GAGVSQSPSNKVTEKGKDVELRCDPISGHTALYWYRQSLGQGLEFLIYFQGNSAPDKSGLPSDRFSAERTGGSVSTLTIQRTQQEDSAVYLCASSLYGQGGEQYFGPGTRLTVT.

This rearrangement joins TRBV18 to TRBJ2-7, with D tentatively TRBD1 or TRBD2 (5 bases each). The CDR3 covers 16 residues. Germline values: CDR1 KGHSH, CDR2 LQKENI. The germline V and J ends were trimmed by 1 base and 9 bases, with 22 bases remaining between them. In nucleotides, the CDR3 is TGTGCCAGCTCACCACGACGGGACCAACTCACCTCGGGGCAGTACTTC. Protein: CASSPRRDQLTSGQYF.

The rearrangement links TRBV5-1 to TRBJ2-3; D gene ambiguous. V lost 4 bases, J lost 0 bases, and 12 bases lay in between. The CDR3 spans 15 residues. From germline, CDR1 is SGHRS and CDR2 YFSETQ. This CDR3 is CASSENIRSTDTQYF. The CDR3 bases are TGCGCCAGCAGCGAAAATATAAGGAGCACAGATACGCAGTATTTT.

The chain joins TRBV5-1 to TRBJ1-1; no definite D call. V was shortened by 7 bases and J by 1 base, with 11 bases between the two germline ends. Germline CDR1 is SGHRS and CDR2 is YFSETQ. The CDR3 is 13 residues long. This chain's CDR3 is CASWALTNTEAFF. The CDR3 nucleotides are TGCGCCAGCTGGGCCCTAACGAACACTGAAGCTTTCTTT.

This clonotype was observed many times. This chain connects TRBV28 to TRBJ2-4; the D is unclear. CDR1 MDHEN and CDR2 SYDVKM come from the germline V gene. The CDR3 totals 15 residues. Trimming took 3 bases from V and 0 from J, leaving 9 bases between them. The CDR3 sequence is CASSFAPLAKNIQYF. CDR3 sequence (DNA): TGTGCCAGCAGTTTTGCCCCCCTAGCCAAAAACATTCAGTACTTC.

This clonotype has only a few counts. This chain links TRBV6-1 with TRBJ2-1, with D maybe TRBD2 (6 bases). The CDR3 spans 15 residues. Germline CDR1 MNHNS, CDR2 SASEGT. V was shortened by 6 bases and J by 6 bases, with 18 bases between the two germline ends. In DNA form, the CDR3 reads TGTGCCAGCAGACAGAGCGGGTCCCGTGCCAATGAGCAGTTCTTC. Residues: CASRQSGSRANEQFF.

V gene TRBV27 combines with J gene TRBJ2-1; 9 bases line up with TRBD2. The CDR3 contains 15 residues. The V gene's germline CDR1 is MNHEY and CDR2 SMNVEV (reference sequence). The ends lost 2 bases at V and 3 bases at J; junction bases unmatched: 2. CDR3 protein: CASSLRGRDYNEQFF. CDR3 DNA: TGTGCCAGCAGTTTACGCGGGAGGGACTACAATGAGCAGTTCTTC.

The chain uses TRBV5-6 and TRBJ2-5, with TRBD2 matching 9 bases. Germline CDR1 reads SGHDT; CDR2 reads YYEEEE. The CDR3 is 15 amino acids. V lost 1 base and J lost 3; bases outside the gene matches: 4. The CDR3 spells CASSLTTSGKETQYF. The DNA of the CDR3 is TGTGCCAGCAGCTTGACGACTAGCGGTAAAGAGACCCAGTACTTC.

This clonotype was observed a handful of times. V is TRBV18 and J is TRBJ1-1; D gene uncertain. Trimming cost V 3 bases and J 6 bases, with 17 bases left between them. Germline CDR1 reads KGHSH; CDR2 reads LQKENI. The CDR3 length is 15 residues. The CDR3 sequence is CASSPSASPISEAFF. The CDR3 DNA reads TGTGCCAGCTCACCCTCTGCCTCACCAATATCTGAAGCTTTCTTT.

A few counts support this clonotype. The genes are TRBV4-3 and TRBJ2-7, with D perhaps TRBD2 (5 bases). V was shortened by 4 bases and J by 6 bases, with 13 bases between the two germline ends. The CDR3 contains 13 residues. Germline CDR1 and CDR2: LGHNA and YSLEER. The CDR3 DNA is TGCGCCAGCAGCCCCAGTCTTGAGGGCGAGCAGTACTTC. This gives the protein CASSPSLEGEQYF.

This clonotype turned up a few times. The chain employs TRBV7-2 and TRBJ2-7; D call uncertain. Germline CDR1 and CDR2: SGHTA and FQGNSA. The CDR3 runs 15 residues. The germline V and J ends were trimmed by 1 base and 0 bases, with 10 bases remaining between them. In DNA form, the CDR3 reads TGTGCCAGCAGCTTAGGATCCACGCTCTCCTACGAGCAGTACTTC. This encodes CASSLGSTLSYEQYF.

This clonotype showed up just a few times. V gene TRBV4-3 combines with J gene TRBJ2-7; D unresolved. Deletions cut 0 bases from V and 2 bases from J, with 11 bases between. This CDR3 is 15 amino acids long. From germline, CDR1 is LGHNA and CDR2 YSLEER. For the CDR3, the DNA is TGCGCCAGCAGCCAAGAGACTTACCCCCCCTACGAGCAGTACTTC. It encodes CASSQETYPPYEQYF.

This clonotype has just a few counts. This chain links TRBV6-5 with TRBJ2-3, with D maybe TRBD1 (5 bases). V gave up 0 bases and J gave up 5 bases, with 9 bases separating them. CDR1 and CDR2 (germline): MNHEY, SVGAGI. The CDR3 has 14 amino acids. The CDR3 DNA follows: TGTGCCAGCAGTTACTCCCAGGGTAGAGATACGCAGTATTTT. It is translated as CASSYSQGRDTQYF.

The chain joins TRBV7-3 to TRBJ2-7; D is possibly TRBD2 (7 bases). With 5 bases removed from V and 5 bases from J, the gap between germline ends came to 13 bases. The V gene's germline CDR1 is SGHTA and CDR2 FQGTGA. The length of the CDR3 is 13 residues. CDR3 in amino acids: CASSPRGGDEQYF. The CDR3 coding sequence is TGTGCCAGCAGCCCTAGGGGGGGAGACGAGCAGTACTTC. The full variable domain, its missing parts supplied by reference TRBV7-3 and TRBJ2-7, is GAGVSQTPSNKVTEKGKYVELRCDPISGHTALYWYRQSLGQGPEFLIYFQGTGAADDSGLPNDRFFAVRPEGSVSTLKIQRTERGDSAVYLCASSPRGGDEQYFGPGTRLTVT.

The CDR3, as DNA: TGTGCCAGCAGCGCCGACAGTAAAGGGTATGGCTACACCTTC. This sequence encodes CASSADSKGYGYTF. The gene calls are TRBV7-9 and TRBJ1-2, with D maybe TRBD1 (5 bases). V gave up 5 bases and J gave up 5 bases, with 15 bases separating them. The CDR3 is 14 residues long. CDR1 is SEHNR, CDR2 FQNEAQ, per germline (reference sequence).

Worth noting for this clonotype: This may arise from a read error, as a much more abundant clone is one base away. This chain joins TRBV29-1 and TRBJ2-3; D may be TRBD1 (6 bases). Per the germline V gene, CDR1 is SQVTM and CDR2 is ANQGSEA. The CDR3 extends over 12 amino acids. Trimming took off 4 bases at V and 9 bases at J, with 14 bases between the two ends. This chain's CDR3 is CSVGLQGGTQYF. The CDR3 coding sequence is TGCAGCGTTGGGCTACAGGGCGGGACGCAGTATTTT.